This T cell receptor beta chain was recorded in a study of blood T cell repertoires in COVID-19. Study context: The United States, Italy and Spain were the sources of the acute and convalescent COVID-19 samples. PBMCs, B-cell-depleted T cells, or T cells were the source of the cDNA or gDNA that made up the material.

Authors' analysis steps: Quantification of nucleated cells was approximated via reference gene primer amplification. The repertoire was sequenced with immunoSEQ multiplex PCR; TCRdb's copy has only in-frame clones and lacks some. The DNA gave D and trimming, while V, J and clone size come from that table. The table has under 350,000 clones, around 88% seen once. The TCR comes from a man aged 40-55 years with acute or convalescent COVID-19. The sequenced material came from peripheral blood.

This chain's CDR3 is CASSYPGGDEKLFF. CDR3 nucleotide sequence: TGTGCCAGCAGTTACCCAGGGGGTGATGAAAAACTGTTTTTT. V is TRBV6-6 and J is TRBJ1-4, with TRBD1 matching 7 bases. J gave up 6 bases and V 2 bases, and 3 bases lay outside the gene matches. Germline CDR1 MNHNY, CDR2 SVGAGI (reference sequence). CDR3 length: 14 residues.